This T cell receptor (beta chain) originates from a study of control samples from healthy donors and cancer patients. Sequencing was performed with immunoSEQ multiplex PCR; in TCRdb, only in-frame clones are kept and a portion is missing. The table includes 90,000 to 110,000 clones, approximately 90% detected once. The V end lost 3 bases, the J end lost 4 bases, and 15 bases lay between the germline ends. CDR1 and CDR2 (germline): KGHSH, LQKENI. This CDR3 is 15 amino acids long. Material for sequencing was blood. The chain is built from TRBV18 and TRBJ1-2; the D is unclear. The sequence came from a human donor in good health. The donor label of this sample is uncertain. In DNA form, the CDR3 reads TGTGCCAGCTCACCGCGGATGTGGGAAGGCTATGGCTACACCTTC. Its protein product is CASSPRMWEGYGYTF.